The present T cell receptor beta chain was sequenced within a study of blood T cells in healthy people across ages. Whole-study results and caveats: When set beside aged donors, long-lived donors presented more naive CD4+ cells and higher diversity. Donor CMV status, an unknown factor, possibly confounded changes in expanded clonotypes.

Primers used in a second PCR of about 6 to 11 cycles were a sample-barcoded 5' primer and a J-beta primer mix. Each cDNA molecule, via a template-switch adaptor with 12 random nucleotides, was tagged. TCRdb analysed the 5' RACE reads with MiXCR anew, one entry per CDR3 protein. Of hundreds of thousands of distinct CDR3 sequences detected, over 20% appear once; the ten largest clones hold roughly 3.6%. This clonotype was counted only a few times. Its antigen is still unknown. The CDR3 extends over 16 amino acids. The V and J ends lost 2 bases and 6 bases respectively, with 17 bases between them. The germline gives CDR1 LNHDA, CDR2 SQIVND (reference sequence).

The sequenced sample was blood. This sequence was found in a man aged 65-85 years in good health. The chain couples TRBV19 to TRBJ2-1, with D possibly matching TRBD2 (6 bases). CDR3 DNA: TGTGCCAGTAGTATATTCGGCGGGATTTACCTCAATGAGCAGTTCTTC. Protein: CASSIFGGIYLNEQFF.